A single sample is the source of the 13 T cell receptor beta chains below, sequenced in a study of blood T cell repertoires in COVID-19 (dated by TCRdb to 2018 to 2021). The library relied on the immunoSEQ multiplex PCR assay. Held by TCRdb, this immuneACCESS table contains in-frame sequences only and omits some clones. Under half of the omission traces to an unresolved V gene where checked; the cause of the rest is unknown. Here the sample has approximately 82,000 clones; around nine tenths occur a single time. More than 0.9% of the sample goes to the ten largest clones. Sequenced input: PBMCs or T cells enriched from blood (not recorded which). The receptor set was obtained from a woman aged 50 to 60 with acute COVID-19.

This clone was seen more than once but under ten times. This sequence joins TRBV7-2 and TRBJ1-5; 8 bases are a match to TRBD1. V was pared by 1 base and J by 6 bases, with 2 bases of the junction left unmatched. Germline CDR1 SGHTA, CDR2 FQGNSA. The CDR3 is 14 residues long. The CDR3 nucleotides read TGTGCCAGCAGCTTAGTCGGGACAGGTCAGCCCCAGCATTTT. This sequence encodes CASSLVGTGQPQHF. The entire variable domain, with the rest obtained from reference TRBV7-2 and TRBJ1-5, is as follows: GAGVSQSPSNKVTEKGKDVELRCDPISGHTALYWYRQSLGQGLEFLIYFQGNSAPDKSGLPSDRFSAERTGGSVSTLTIQRTQQEDSAVYLCASSLVGTGQPQHFGDGTRLSIL.

J is TRBJ2-5 and V is TRBV7-6; 11 bases align to TRBD1. Germline assignment: CDR1 SGHVS and CDR2 FNYEAQ. The CDR3 runs to 15 residues. With V trimmed by 6 bases and J by 7 bases, 10 bases remained unmatched. The chain's CDR3 is CASRSGQGAVGTQYF. As DNA, the CDR3 is TGTGCCAGCAGAAGTGGACAGGGGGCCGTGGGGACCCAGTACTTC.

The chain couples TRBV5-4 to TRBJ2-3; no clear D. The CDR3 runs 15 residues. Trimming cost V 0 bases and J 1 base, with 9 bases left between them. From germline, CDR1 is SGHNT and CDR2 YYREEE (reference sequence). CDR3 coding DNA: TGTGCCAGCAGCTTGGACCTCCCGGGCACAGATACGCAGTATTTT. Its translation is CASSLDLPGTDTQYF.

V gene TRBV11-3 combines with J gene TRBJ2-2, with no clear D. Germline CDR1 SGHNT, CDR2 YENEEA. The CDR3 contains 13 residues. Trimming pared 6 bases from V and 5 bases from J, leaving 10 bases between. This chain's CDR3 is CASSLSRTGELFF. The CDR3 region has the DNA TGTGCCAGCAGTCTTAGCCGGACCGGGGAGCTGTTTTTT.

The CDR3 protein is CSVVGLAGGFSYEQYF. CDR3 nucleotide sequence: TGCAGCGTTGTGGGACTAGCGGGAGGTTTCTCCTACGAGCAGTACTTC. The V gene is TRBV29-1, the J gene TRBJ2-7; 15 bases agree with TRBD2. V lost 4 bases, J lost 0 bases, and 4 bases stayed unmatched. Germline CDR1 reads SQVTM; CDR2 reads ANQGSEA. This CDR3 has 16 amino acids.

V and J are TRBV10-3 and TRBJ2-3; tentative D call: TRBD2 (5 bases). This CDR3 has 13 residues. Germline lookup yields CDR1 ENHRY and CDR2 SYGVKD. V shed 6 bases and J shed 5 bases, with 12 bases lying between them. CDR3 amino acids: CAISGGLLDTQYF. The CDR3, as DNA: TGTGCCATCAGCGGAGGACTGTTAGATACGCAGTATTTT.

Only a few counts were recorded for this clone. The rearrangement links TRBV12-3 or TRBV12-4 to TRBJ2-1, with D possibly being TRBD2 (6 bases). Trimming shortened V by 3 bases and J by 7 bases, and 10 bases separated the two germline ends. This CDR3 contains 13 residues. CDR3 nucleotides: TGTGCCAGCAGTTTTTCGGGAGCTAATGAGCAGTTCTTC. Translated, it gives CASSFSGANEQFF.

The gene calls are TRBV7-9 and TRBJ1-1, with D possibly being TRBD1 (5 bases). Trimming removed 5 bases from V and 2 bases from J, with 12 bases in between. The length of the CDR3 is 14 residues. From germline, CDR1 is SEHNR and CDR2 FQNEAQ (reference sequence). The CDR3 DNA follows: TGTGCCAGCAGCAGCGGGGGAGGAAACACTGAAGCTTTCTTT. Its protein is CASSSGGGNTEAFF.

The rearrangement joins TRBV5-1 to TRBJ2-7; 7 bases agree with TRBD2. V dropped 3 bases and J dropped 3; count of bases not matched to a gene: 9. The CDR3 totals 15 residues. The germline gives CDR1 SGHRS, CDR2 YFSETQ. In DNA form, the CDR3 reads TGCGCCAGCAGCTGGGGGGGTGGGGCGAACTACGAGCAGTACTTC. Amino acids: CASSWGGGANYEQYF.

This rearrangement joins TRBV3-1 (or the pseudogene TRBV3-2) to TRBJ1-2; D is uncertain. CDR3 length: 14 residues. V was shortened by 0 bases and J by 4 bases, with 9 bases between the two germline ends. Germline V CDR1 and CDR2: LGHDT, YNNKEL (reference sequence). DNA for the CDR3: TGTGCCAGCAGCCAAGATGGGCAGTTCTATGGCTACACCTTC. Encoded protein: CASSQDGQFYGYTF.

V gene TRBV4-1 combines with J gene TRBJ1-4; TRBD1 matches 9 bases. V shed 1 base, J shed 5 bases, and the junction held 8 bases outside the gene matches. This CDR3 is built from 17 residues. Germline V CDR1 and CDR2: MGHRA, YSYEKL. The chain's CDR3 is CASSQVGRGQGNEKLFF. CDR3 coding DNA: TGCGCCAGCAGCCAAGTGGGTCGCGGACAGGGGAATGAAAAACTGTTTTTT.

V usage is TRBV7-4 and J usage is TRBJ2-7; D is uncertain. V gave up 7 bases and J gave up 0 bases, with 10 bases separating them. The CDR3 runs to 13 residues. Germline CDR1 and CDR2: SGHVT and SQSDAQ. The CDR3 nucleotides are TGTGCCAGCATCGAGCAGGTCTCCTACGAGCAGTACTTC. It translates to CASIEQVSYEQYF.

This clone was observed a few times. A read error may account for a junction end that differs from germline. The gene calls are TRBV7-7 and TRBJ2-1, with 9 bases that match TRBD1. The CDR3 covers 15 residues. Germline values: CDR1 SSHAT, CDR2 FNYEAQ (reference sequence). In DNA, the CDR3 is TGTGCTAGCAGCTTAGAGGGACAGGGTTACAATGAGCAGTTCTTC. It translates to CASSLEGQGYNEQFF.